This TCR beta chain was obtained from a study of vaccination effects on CD4 cells after COVID-19. Whole-study context: Samples collected post-vaccine were obtained a median of 72 days after the second dose. PBMC were cultured at under 2.5 million per well with 9 to 10 IU/ml IL-2 and about 9.5 ug/ml peptides. Study-wide findings and caveats: Marked clonal contraction of both clone types appeared late after vaccination.

V lost 4 bases to trimming and J lost 0 bases, with 9 bases between them. The CDR3 has 14 residues. Looked up from germline, CDR1 is MNHEY and CDR2 is SVGEGT. Clones were sequenced by immunoSEQ multiplex PCR, and TCRdb holds only the in-frame ones, with some missing. This sample has about 57,000 clones, with 78% found just once. Subsequent to less than twelve days of culture, CD4+ T cells were isolated. Each participant was administered two doses of either the BNT162b2 or the mRNA-1273 vaccine. Vaccine recipients lacked prior SARS-CoV-2 infection and had negative nucleocapsid antibodies. Worth noting for this clone: Its antigen is unknown.

The gene calls are TRBV6-2 or TRBV6-3 and TRBJ1-2; D not certain. Material: CD4+ T cells from PBMCs cultured without peptide, obtained after COVID-19 vaccination. This receptor was obtained from a human donor who received a COVID-19 vaccine. The CDR3 loop reads CASSLRSSNYGYTF. The CDR3 DNA reads TGTGCCAGCAGTTTACGGAGTTCTAACTATGGCTACACCTTC.